This T cell receptor beta chain was captured by sequencing in a study of shared clonotypes between healthy human individuals. Concerning this clone: The antigen is not known.

Donors included only healthy HIV-negative adults lacking recent acute infections or vaccinations. A split of CD4+ cells into CD45RA+ naive and CD45RA-negative memory subsets was performed. The study's findings and limits: All-four-donor shared clonotypes had higher generation probabilities than non-shared clonotypes did.

The CDR3 is 15 residues long. V lost 4 bases, J lost 1 base, and 14 bases lay in between. Clones were read by immunoSEQ multiplex PCR, and TCRdb kept only the in-frame ones, dropping some. This sample yields approximately 2,300,000 clones, of which just under 95% are seen a single time; 0.37% belongs to the top ten. This clonotype was obtained from a young man in good health. Some clones in this sample may be carry-over from other donors' samples. Sequencing used naive CD4+ T cells from PBMCs. Documented subset: CD45RA+ positively selected. This rearrangement joins TRBV23-1 to TRBJ2-7; D might be TRBD2 (5 bases). TRBV23-1 is recorded as an ORF, its role being uncertain. This CDR3 is CASSPWTGVSYEQYF. CDR3 coding DNA: TGCGCCAGCAGTCCCTGGACTGGTGTGTCCTACGAGCAGTACTTC.